This T cell receptor beta chain is drawn from a study of a mutant IDH1 vaccine in newly diagnosed glioma. Overall study context: Sex among treated patients split 62.5% male, roughly 40% female; mean age was approximately 41 years.

Trimming shortened V by 6 bases and J by 4 bases, and 6 bases separated the two germline ends. The CDR3 covers 12 residues. Germline V gene lookup returns CDR1 MNHEY and CDR2 SVGAGI. A remark on this clone: Its antigen is as yet unknown.

Study-wide findings and caveats: Immune responses induced by vaccination arose in 93.3% of the patients.

Time point reported: baseline, week 1 (first vaccination visit). The treatment was: pre-vaccination baseline after standard-of-care therapy. Assay used: immunoSEQ multiplex PCR; TCRdb lists only in-frame clones, some missing. The data contain 20,000 to 25,000 clones, around 85% of them seen just once; the ten biggest clones take up approximately 5%. This chain uses TRBV6-5 with TRBJ2-2; D uncertain. This sequence originates from a middle-aged man with glioma. The starting material was PBMCs, obtained from a glioma patient treated with radiotherapy, temozolomide or both. The CDR3 is CASRLITGELFF. The DNA of the CDR3 is TGTGCCAGCAGACTAATCACCGGGGAGCTGTTTTTT.